These T cell receptor beta chains were read from a single sample in a study of T cells in Graves' hyperthyroidism and ophthalmopathy. MiXCR was run by TCRdb on the multiplex PCR reads, yielding one entry per CDR3 protein. The sample shows around 560,000 distinct CDR3 sequences, 16% of them seen only once. The source material was blood. These receptors came from a woman between 18 and 30 years old with Graves' hyperthyroidism. CDR3s include the opening cysteine and the closing phenylalanine or tryptophan. The order of the fields is clone size, V gene, D gene, J gene, CDR3 DNA, CDR3 protein. D genes are given only for firm matches. The listing skips clone size in some rows; elsewhere it reads once, few, many or a size class.

>.|TRBV7-2|.|TRBJ2-1
TGTGCCAGCTTCAAAGCGGCCTCCTACAATGAGCAGTTCTTC
CASFKAASYNEQFF
>.|TRBV5-1|.|TRBJ2-5
TGCGCCAGCAGCTTTATTGGCAAGGACTTTTCTGTGTATGAGGAGACCCAGTACTTC
CASSFIGKDFSVYEETQYF
>many|TRBV3-1|TRBD1|TRBJ2-1
TGTGCCAGCAGCCGCATAGGGACAGGGATAATCAATGAGCAGTTCTTC
CASSRIGTGIINEQFF
>many|TRBV20-1|TRBD2|TRBJ2-3
TGCAGTGCAAAGAGGACTAGCGGGTGGACAGATACGCAGTATTTT
CSAKRTSGWTDTQYF
>.|TRBV20-1|TRBD1|TRBJ1-2
TGCAGTGCTCGGCCGGGACAGAAAGGCTACACCTTC
CSARPGQKGYTF
>.|TRBV20-1|.|TRBJ2-3
TGCAGTGCTAGAGATTCCCGTCGGTCGGGATACACAGATACGCAGTATTTT
CSARDSRRSGYTDTQYF
>few|TRBV19|TRBD1|TRBJ2-5
TGTGCCAGTAGTTCTTACAGGGGGCTAGAGACCCAGTACTTC
CASSSYRGLETQYF
>.|TRBV12-5|.|TRBJ2-2
TGTGCTAGAGGTCCAGGGGCGACGAACACCGGGGAGCTGTTTTTT
CARGPGATNTGELFF
>few|TRBV9|TRBD2|TRBJ2-5
TGTGCCAGCAGCGTAGCCCCTAGCGGGAGGGGGGAGACCCAGTACTTC
CASSVAPSGRGETQYF
>.|TRBV4-3|TRBD1|TRBJ2-5
TGCGCCAGCAGCCCCGAACGGGACAGGACACTCCAAGAGACCCAGTACTTC
CASSPERDRTLQETQYF
>many|TRBV20-1|.|TRBJ2-5
TGCAGTGCTCGGGGCGTAGGGTGGGAGACCCAGTACTTC
CSARGVGWETQYF
>.|TRBV19|TRBD2|TRBJ2-3
TGTGCCAGTAGTTCTAGCGGTCGAGGTAGTGATACGCAGTATTTT
CASSSSGRGSDTQYF
>.|TRBV5-8|TRBD2|TRBJ2-3
TGTGCCAGCAGCTCCTGGGCGGGGGGGGGCACAGATACGCAGTATTTT
CASSSWAGGGTDTQYF
>.|TRBV9|.|TRBJ2-3
TGTGCCAGCAGCGTAGCTGGGCGGGTAAACACAGATACGCAGTATTTT
CASSVAGRVNTDTQYF
>many|TRBV6-6|.|TRBJ2-3
TGTGCCAGCAGTTACCGGGGTATAGGCACAGATACGCAGTATTTT
CASSYRGIGTDTQYF
>.|TRBV7-8|.|TRBJ2-7
TGTGCCAGCAGCTCAGCTACAGTAGACTACGAGCAGTACTTC
CASSSATVDYEQYF
>.|TRBV5-5|.|TRBJ2-1
TGTGCCAGCAGCTTGCTCCCCGGGCGTGAGCAGTTCTTC
CASSLLPGREQFF
>.|TRBV18|.|TRBJ2-5
TGTGCCAGCTCACCAGGCTCGGGAAAAGAGACCCAGTACTTC
CASSPGSGKETQYF
>many|TRBV5-1|TRBD2|TRBJ2-3
TGCGCCAGCAGCTTGTTTTCTTGGCGGGAGGGGAGGAATACGCAGTATTTT
CASSLFSWREGRNTQYF
>many|TRBV20-1|.|TRBJ1-5
TGCAGTGCCCCCGGGACGGCCAATCAGCCCCAGCATTTT
CSAPGTANQPQHF
>many|TRBV11-3|.|TRBJ1-6
TGTGCCAGCAGCCCGTCGTCCGGAGGGGCTTCACCCCTCCACTTT
CASSPSSGGASPLHF
>many|TRBV6-2/TRBV6-3|TRBD1|TRBJ2-7
TGTGCCAGCCGGACAGGGGGCTCAACCTACGAGCAGTACTTC
CASRTGGSTYEQYF
>.|TRBV12-3/TRBV12-4|.|TRBJ2-1
TGTGCCAGCAGCTTATCCGTTAAGGGTGAGCAGTTCTTC
CASSLSVKGEQFF
>many|TRBV2|.|TRBJ1-1
TGTGCCAGCAGTATCCGACCCGAAGCTTTCTTT
CASSIRPEAFF
>.|TRBV7-9|.|TRBJ1-4
TGTGCCAGCAGCCCCGGGGGGGTTTATGAAAAACTGTTTTTT
CASSPGGVYEKLFF
>few|TRBV24-1|.|TRBJ2-3
TGTGCCACCAGTGATTTGGGCCCAGATACGCAGTATTTT
CATSDLGPDTQYF
>few|TRBV5-6|TRBD1|TRBJ1-6
TGTGCCAGCAGGGACCGGGACAGGTATTCACCCCTCCACTTT
CASRDRDRYSPLHF
>many|TRBV28|.|TRBJ1-2
TGTGCCAGCAGTTTTCGGGGAGGTCCTGGCTACACCTTC
CASSFRGGPGYTF
>many|TRBV7-8|TRBD2|TRBJ2-1
TGTGCCAGCAGCGCAGCGGGGGGGCCGGGTGAGCAGTTCTTC
CASSAAGGPGEQFF
>few|TRBV6-2/TRBV6-3|TRBD2|TRBJ2-1
TGTGCCAGCAGCCGAGGACTAGCGGGCCCCGGCAATGAGCAGTTCTTC
CASSRGLAGPGNEQFF
>many|TRBV27|TRBD2|TRBJ2-7
TGTGCCAGCAGTTTATCTCCGGGAGGGTACGAGCAGTACTTC
CASSLSPGGYEQYF
>few|TRBV6-4|.|TRBJ2-5
TGTGCCAGCAGTTACGCAGGGCGAGAGACCCAGTACTTC
CASSYAGRETQYF
>.|TRBV19|TRBD1|TRBJ2-2
TGTGCCAGTAGCGAAATAACAGGGGCAGTAAACACCGGGGAGCTGCTTTTT
CASSEITGAVNTGELLF
>.|TRBV14|TRBD2|TRBJ2-1
TGTGCCAGCAGCCGAGCGGGAGTCGGTAATGAGCAGTTCTTC
CASSRAGVGNEQFF
>once|TRBV6-2/TRBV6-3|.|TRBJ2-3
TGTGCCAGCAGTTACTCCGGCTGGCCCGATAGCGCAGATACGCAGTATTTT
CASSYSGWPDSADTQYF
>.|TRBV7-9|TRBD2|TRBJ2-7
TGTGCCAGCAGCTTAGGTCCTCCGGGACTAGCCTACGAGCAGTACTTC
CASSLGPPGLAYEQYF
>.|TRBV9|.|TRBJ2-7
TGTGCCAGCAGCGAGAGCACCTCAAGCTCCTACGAGCAGTACTTC
CASSESTSSSYEQYF
>many|TRBV6-1|.|TRBJ1-4
TGTGCCAGCACGAGGGAGAGGGGTGAAAAACTGTTTTTT
CASTRERGEKLFF
>once|TRBV27|TRBD1|TRBJ2-2
TGTGCCAGCAGTTCATTCACAGGGGACACCGGGGAGCTGTTTTTT
CASSSFTGDTGELFF
>many|TRBV2|TRBD2|TRBJ2-3
TGTGCCAGCAGTGAAAGGCTAGCGGGAGATGGAAATACGCAGTATTTT
CASSERLAGDGNTQYF
>few|TRBV6-1|TRBD1|TRBJ2-5
TGTGCCAGCACCGAACCTGGGACAGGGAAAGAGACCCAGTACTTC
CASTEPGTGKETQYF
>.|TRBV10-3|.|TRBJ2-5
TGTGCCATCAGAGGGGACGGACAGACCCAGTACTTC
CAIRGDGQTQYF
>few|TRBV7-9|TRBD2|TRBJ2-3
TGTGCCAGCAGTTCGTTTAGCGGGGGGAACCGGGATACGCAGTATTTT
CASSSFSGGNRDTQYF
>few|TRBV12-3/TRBV12-4|TRBD1|TRBJ2-5
TGTGCCAGCAGGACGACAGGGGGGGAGACCCAGTACTTC
CASRTTGGETQYF
>few|TRBV30|TRBD1|TRBJ1-4
TGTGCCTGGAATGTCCACAGGGGGGTTGGAACTAATGAAAAACTGTTTTTT
CAWNVHRGVGTNEKLFF
>few|TRBV5-1|TRBD1|TRBJ1-2
TGCGCCAGCAGCTCGACGGACAAGACAGGGGCTCCTTTGGGCTACACCTTC
CASSSTDKTGAPLGYTF
>few|TRBV10-3|TRBD1|TRBJ1-1
TGTGCCATCAAAGGGACTCAGGGGGCTGGATGGATCACTGAAGCTTTCTTT
CAIKGTQGAGWITEAFF
>many|TRBV11-2|TRBD1|TRBJ2-3
TGTGCCAGCAGCTCCCGGGACAGGGGTCACGATACGCAGTATTTT
CASSSRDRGHDTQYF
>.|TRBV28|TRBD2|TRBJ2-1
TGTGCCAGCAGTACTAGACTAGCCGGTTACAATGAGCAGTTCTTC
CASSTRLAGYNEQFF